The entry below describes one TCR beta chain. Its antigen is currently unknown. Using CD45RO/CCR7/CD25/CD127/CD95/CD27, CD4+ naive, central memory, regulatory and stem cell-like memory cells were sorted. The germline CDR1 and CDR2 sequences are SGDLS and YYNGEE. Trimming shortened V by 4 bases and J by 4 bases, and 15 bases separated the two germline ends. This CDR3 comprises 16 residues. This sample stems from a study of beta chain features in type 1 diabetes. Whole-study results and caveats: Moderate but significant shortening of TCRB CDR3s was recorded in all four CD4+ subsets from Type 1 diabetes patients.

Sequencing targeted expressed TCRB transcripts, as all isolated RNA had been reverse transcribed. Sequencing used immunoSEQ multiplex PCR; TCRdb keeps in-frame clones, though not all of them. The sample lists a few hundred thousand clones; around 21% were seen once. The sample was naive CD4+ T cells from blood. The source of this sequence is a woman aged 40-49 years with type 1 diabetes. The chain carries TRBV9 and TRBJ2-6; the D gene is possibly TRBD1 (5 bases). CDR3 residues: CASSLQLGPGANVLTF. CDR3 nucleotide sequence: TGTGCCAGCAGCCTGCAGCTGGGGCCCGGGGCCAACGTCCTGACTTTC.